This T cell receptor (beta chain) was found in a study of human T cells and chemical hapten exposure (dated by TCRdb to 2020 to 2023). Regarding the study in general: For sensitization, 2% DPC in acetone was applied to a 2 cm by 2 cm area of upper inner arm skin. Weekly therapeutic DPC doses were additionally applied to the scalp of patients throughout the roughly 26-week study period. Patch testing was done on the upper back using Finn chambers containing 0.01% DPC, and results were scored after 6 days according to International Contact Dermatitis Research Group standards. Alopecia areata with under or over 50% scalp involvement, alopecia totalis and alopecia universalis were represented in the patient cohort, which was mostly female. Libraries were pooled for sequencing, and variation in per-sample TCR yields was attributed mainly to small differences in library volumes within the pool. The study tracked peripheral blood TCR repertoire changes in vivo during primary and secondary sensitization to the hapten diphenylcyclopropenone (DPC) in alopecia patients. Blood samples were taken from patients before sensitization (week 0) and at 2, 6 and about 24 weeks after DPC sensitization. Around 30 alopecia patients provided blood for TCR sequencing at one to four time points (pre-sensitization, 2, 6 and 24 weeks).

The library was made by RACE. The run used a NextSeq 500. During library preparation, unique molecular identifiers were attached to individual cDNA molecules so that TCRs could be counted quantitatively and reproducibly. Each blood RNA sample was used to sequence both TCR alpha and TCR beta chains. The authors processed their data as follows. Samples had a median of 95,638 TCRs, with a range from roughly 20,000 to 690,600. The Decombinator software suite was used to annotate V, J and CDR3 in the TCR reads. To make PS versus PT1 abundance plots, every sample was subsampled to the same number of TCRs (28,000). TCRs were defined as expanded if absent before sensitization and observed at least eight times at the 2-week time point. TCRdb reanalyzed the raw reads on its own, using fastp at Q25 for trimming and MiXCR for clone calling, and kept in-frame beta chains. Each entry merges the rows of one CDR3 protein and shows their most common DNA and genes. V and J calls and clone size were set by TCRdb, not the authors. The sample records over 300,000 distinct CDR3 sequences, 5% to 6.5% of which are singletons. The ten largest clones add up to 2.6% of the sample.

This clonotype appeared many times. The clone's antigen remains unknown. No qualities accompany the bases; no much larger clone lies one base away. The sample's time point label, decoded: pre-sensitization, week 0. This sample's treatment or condition label indicates: therapeutic diphenylcyclopropenone sensitization with weekly scalp DPC. At each patch-test visit, blood was drawn before the patch test was applied. Patients were considered eligible if aged 18 to 70, diagnosed with alopecia and deemed suitable for DPC therapy, and patients were excluded if pregnant. Unfractionated whole blood was collected in Tempus Blood RNA tubes, and total RNA was extracted from that blood. What the authors observed across the whole study: No change with DPC sensitization was found in the number of TCRs above 1 in 1000 frequency, and no evidence of global repertoire structure alterations was found. The number of PT1 expanded TCRs positively correlated with patch test score, significant at thresholds 8, 16 and 32 but not 4. Significantly more large CDR3 similarity clusters were formed by expanded TCRs than by pre-sensitization or healthy control sets, consistent with antigen-driven responses. Because all patients had alopecia, a presumed autoimmune disease, the immune response of the patients might differ from that of healthy individuals. Repeated subsampling changed both the strength of the expansion versus patch-test correlation and the threshold at which that correlation became significant.

This specimen consisted of whole blood, obtained in connection with sensitization to the hapten diphenylcyclopropenone (DPC). This TCR came from a woman in her 50s with alopecia areata. Some clones in this sample may be carry-over from other donors' samples.

This receptor has the CDR3 CSARELAGGLGNTQYF. The nucleotide sequence reads as follows: TGCAGTGCTAGGGAACTAGCGGGGGGCCTCGGAAATACGCAGTATTTT. The rearrangement combines TRBV20-1 with TRBJ2-3; 12 middle bases align to TRBD2. The CDR3 measures 16 amino acids from cysteine to phenylalanine. CDR3 DNA is the only sequence kept; it has 48 bases, read in frame from the first base. V has 3 bases trimmed and J has 7 bases trimmed; junction bases matching no gene number 11. The germline V gene encodes CDR1 DFQATT and CDR2 SNEGSKA (reference sequence).